This TCR beta chain is drawn from a study of T cells after yellow fever vaccination. UMIs and a universal primer site were added when TCR cDNA was made by 5'RACE template switching. TCRdb called the 5' RACE reads again in MiXCR, with one record for every CDR3 protein. Of under 700,000 distinct CDR3 sequences in the sample, approximately 16% were seen once. Germline CDR1 is SGHNT and CDR2 is YYREEE (reference sequence). CDR3 length: 14 amino acids. Trimming removed 2 bases at V and 4 bases at J, with 12 bases between. Only a few counts were recorded for this clonotype. This receptor was obtained from a man aged 18 to 30 who received the YFV17D yellow fever vaccine. The starting material was PBMCs, obtained 4 to 6 days after the first yellow fever vaccination. The chain uses TRBV5-4 and TRBJ1-1; D gene ambiguous. CDR3 sequence (DNA): TGTGCCAGCAGCTTTAGTGTCCCGAGCACTGAAGCTTTCTTT. It is translated as CASSFSVPSTEAFF.